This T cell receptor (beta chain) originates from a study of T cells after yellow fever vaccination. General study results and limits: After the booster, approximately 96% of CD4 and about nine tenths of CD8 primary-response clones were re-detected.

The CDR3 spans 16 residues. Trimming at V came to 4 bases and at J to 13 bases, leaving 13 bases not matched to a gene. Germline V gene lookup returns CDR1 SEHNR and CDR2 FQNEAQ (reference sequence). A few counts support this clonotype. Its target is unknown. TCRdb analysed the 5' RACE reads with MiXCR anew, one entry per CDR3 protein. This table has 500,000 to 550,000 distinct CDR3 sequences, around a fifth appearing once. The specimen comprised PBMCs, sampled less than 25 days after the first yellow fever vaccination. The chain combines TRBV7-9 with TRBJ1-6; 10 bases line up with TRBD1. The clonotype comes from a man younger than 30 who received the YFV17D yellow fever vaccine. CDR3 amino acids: CASSSTLALDRGPLHF. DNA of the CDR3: TGTGCCAGCAGCTCTACACTAGCTCTGGACAGGGGGCCCCTCCACTTT.